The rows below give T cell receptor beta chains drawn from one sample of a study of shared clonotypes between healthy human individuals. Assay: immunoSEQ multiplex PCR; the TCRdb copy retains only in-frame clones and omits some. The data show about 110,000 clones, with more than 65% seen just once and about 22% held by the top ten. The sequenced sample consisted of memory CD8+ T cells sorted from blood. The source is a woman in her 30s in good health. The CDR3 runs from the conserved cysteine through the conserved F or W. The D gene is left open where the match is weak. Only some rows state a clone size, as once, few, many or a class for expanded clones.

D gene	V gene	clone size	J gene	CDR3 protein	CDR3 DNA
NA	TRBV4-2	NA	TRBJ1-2	CASSQPGQRNYGYTF	TGTGCCAGCAGCCAGCCCGGACAGCGAAATTATGGCTACACCTTC
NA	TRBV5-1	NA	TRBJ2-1	CASSLSSGSYNEQFF	TGCGCCAGCAGCTTGAGCAGCGGAAGCTACAATGAGCAGTTCTTC
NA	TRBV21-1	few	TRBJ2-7	CASSNVLRTGIYEQYF	TGTGCCAGCAGCAATGTGTTACGGACAGGGATCTACGAGCAGTACTTC
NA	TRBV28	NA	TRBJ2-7	CASSRDRLEQYF	TGTGCCAGCAGTCGGGACCGCCTGGAGCAGTACTTC
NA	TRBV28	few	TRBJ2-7	CASSLGFEGSYSYEQYF	TGTGCCAGCAGTTTAGGGTTTGAGGGGTCCTACTCCTACGAGCAGTACTTC
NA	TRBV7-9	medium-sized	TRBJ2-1	CASRSEGPYNEQFF	TGTGCCAGCAGGTCAGAAGGCCCCTACAATGAGCAGTTCTTC
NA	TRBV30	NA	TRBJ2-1	CAWRVRGRIDEQFF	TGTGCCTGGAGGGTCCGTGGGAGGATAGATGAGCAGTTCTTC
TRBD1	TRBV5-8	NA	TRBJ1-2	CASSVGQGGYGYTF	TGTGCCAGCAGCGTCGGACAGGGAGGCTATGGCTACACCTTC
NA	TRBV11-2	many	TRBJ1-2	CASSLDQNGYTF	TGTGCCAGCAGCTTAGACCAGAATGGCTACACCTTC
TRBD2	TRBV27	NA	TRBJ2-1	CASSYRDYSYNEQFF	TGTGCCAGCAGTTACCGGGACTACTCCTACAATGAGCAGTTCTTC
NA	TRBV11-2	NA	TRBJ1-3	CASSLDLGSGNTIYF	TGTGCCAGCAGCTTAGACCTCGGCTCTGGAAACACCATATATTTT
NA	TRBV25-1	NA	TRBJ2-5	CASSGLGMRAKQETQYF	TGTGCCAGCAGTGGGCTGGGGATGAGAGCCAAACAAGAGACCCAGTACTTC
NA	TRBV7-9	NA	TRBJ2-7	CASTQRGLSYEQYF	TGTGCCAGCACCCAAAGAGGACTCTCCTACGAGCAGTACTTC
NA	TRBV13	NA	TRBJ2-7	CASSARGHYEQYF	TGTGCCAGCAGCGCGCGGGGGCACTACGAGCAGTACTTC
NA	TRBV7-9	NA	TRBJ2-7	CASSSDKQGGEQYF	TGTGCCAGCAGCAGTGACAAGCAAGGTGGCGAGCAGTACTTC
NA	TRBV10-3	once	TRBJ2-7	CAISENRYEQYF	TGTGCCATCAGTGAGAACCGCTACGAGCAGTACTTC
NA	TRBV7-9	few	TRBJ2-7	CASSDSTSYEQYF	TGTGCCAGCAGCGACTCGACTAGCTACGAGCAGTACTTC
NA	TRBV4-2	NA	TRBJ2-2	CASSQEQGSTGELFF	TGTGCCAGCAGCCAAGAACAGGGTAGCACCGGGGAGCTGTTTTTT
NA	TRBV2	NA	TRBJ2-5	CASSDRAETQYF	TGTGCCAGCAGTGATCGGGCGGAGACCCAGTACTTC
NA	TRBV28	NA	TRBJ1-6	CASSLFGEDNSPLHF	TGTGCCAGCAGTTTGTTCGGAGAAGATAATTCACCCCTCCACTTT
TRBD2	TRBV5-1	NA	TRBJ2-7	CASSLRLAGGYEQYF	TGCGCCAGCAGCTTGAGACTAGCGGGAGGGTACGAGCAGTACTTC
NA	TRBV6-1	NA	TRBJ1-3	CASRGGLDSGNTIYF	TGTGCCAGCAGGGGAGGTCTTGACTCTGGAAACACCATATATTTT
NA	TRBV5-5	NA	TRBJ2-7	CASSFDLANYEQYF	TGTGCCAGCAGCTTTGATCTAGCGAACTACGAGCAGTACTTC
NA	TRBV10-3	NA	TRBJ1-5	CAPTKNQPQHF	TGTGCCCCGACCAAAAATCAGCCCCAGCATTTT
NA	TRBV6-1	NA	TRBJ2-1	CASGFVAMNEQFF	TGTGCCAGCGGATTCGTAGCGATGAATGAGCAGTTCTTC
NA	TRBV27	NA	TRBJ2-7	CASSLSVSGLEQYF	TGTGCCAGCAGTTTATCGGTTTCAGGGCTCGAGCAGTACTTC
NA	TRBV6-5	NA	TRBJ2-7	CASSSSNLGPVYEQYF	TGTGCCAGCAGTTCGTCGAACCTCGGGCCAGTCTACGAGCAGTACTTC
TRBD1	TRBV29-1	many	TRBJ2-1	CSVAGQGVYNEQFF	TGCAGCGTCGCAGGACAGGGGGTTTACAATGAGCAGTTCTTC
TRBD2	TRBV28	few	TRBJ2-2	CASRMTSGNTGELFF	TGTGCCAGCAGAATGACTAGCGGAAACACCGGGGAGCTGTTTTTT
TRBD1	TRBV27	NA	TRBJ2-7	CASSLLTGTGWNEQYF	TGTGCCAGCAGCCTCCTCACCGGGACAGGGTGGAACGAGCAGTACTTC